This is a list of T cell receptor beta chains from one sample in a study of beta chain features in type 1 diabetes. The protocol was immunoSEQ multiplex PCR, while the TCRdb copy is restricted to in-frame clones and leaves out a portion. The table has around 360,000 clones, 10% to 15% seen once. Material: naive CD4+ T cells from blood. Every receptor here comes from a young woman with type 1 diabetes. Both conserved end residues are part of each CDR3. A D gene is named only where the DNA matches it firmly. Clone size is shown for a subset of rows, as once, few, many or a class of expanded clone.

j_gene,d_gene,abundance,v_gene,CDR3nt,CDR3aa
TRBJ1-6,TRBD1,few,TRBV7-9,TGTGCCAGCAGCCCACAGGGGCATAATTCACCCCTCCACTTT,CASSPQGHNSPLHF
TRBJ2-7,TRBD1,few,TRBV23-1,TGCGCCAGCAGTCAATCGGCCAGGGGGCTGAATGAGCAGTACTTC,CASSQSARGLNEQYF
TRBJ2-1,.,.,TRBV7-9,TGTGCCAGCAGCTCGACCATTACCGGGACTGCCTACAATGAGCAGTTCTTC,CASSSTITGTAYNEQFF
TRBJ1-2,.,few,TRBV7-2,TGTGCCAGCAGCAGCCAGGCTGGTGGCTACACCTTC,CASSSQAGGYTF
TRBJ2-3,.,.,TRBV9,TGTGCCAGCAGCGTCCGTGATACGCAGTATTTT,CASSVRDTQYF
TRBJ1-1,.,.,TRBV4-1,TGCGCCAGCAGCCAAGCTGGAGGGGCGAACACTGAAGCTTTCTTT,CASSQAGGANTEAFF
TRBJ2-5,TRBD2,few,TRBV6-5,TGTGCCAGCAGCCGGGCGGGGGGGTCGGGAGAGACCCAGTACTTC,CASSRAGGSGETQYF
TRBJ1-2,TRBD1,few,TRBV10-2,TGCGCCAGCAGTGAGCAGGGGGACTATGGCTACACCTTC,CASSEQGDYGYTF
TRBJ2-3,.,.,TRBV21-1,TGTGCCAGCAGCAAGGGACTAGCGGGAGCCCCCACAGATACGCAGTATTTT,CASSKGLAGAPTDTQYF
TRBJ2-3,TRBD2,few,TRBV4-3,TGCGCCAGCAGCCGGTTCGGGCTAGCGGGGCTGGCAGATACGCAGTATTTT,CASSRFGLAGLADTQYF
TRBJ1-5,TRBD1,few,TRBV4-3,TGCGCCAGCAGCCCGGGACAGGGATTAGGGCAGCCCCAGCATTTT,CASSPGQGLGQPQHF
TRBJ2-1,.,.,TRBV9,TGTGCCAGCAGCGTAGGGTCCCCGGGGTACAATGAGCAGTTCTTC,CASSVGSPGYNEQFF
TRBJ2-7,.,.,TRBV28,TGTGCCAGCAGTTCCGGGGATTCAAGGGAGCAGTACTTC,CASSSGDSREQYF
TRBJ2-1,TRBD2,.,TRBV11-2,TGTGCCAGCAGCTTAAAACTAGCGGGATCTATGGGGAATGAGCAGTTCTTC,CASSLKLAGSMGNEQFF
TRBJ1-2,TRBD1,.,TRBV4-3,TGCGCCAGCAGCCCTCAGCCGGGACAGTATTATGGCTACACCTTC,CASSPQPGQYYGYTF
TRBJ1-1,.,few,TRBV19,TGTGCCAGTAGTGCCTTCGAAACAGGGATCTACACTGAAGCTTTCTTT,CASSAFETGIYTEAFF
TRBJ1-1,.,few,TRBV7-8,TGTGCCAGCAGCTTCTTGGACATTGGAGACACTGAAGCTTTCTTT,CASSFLDIGDTEAFF
TRBJ2-5,TRBD2,.,TRBV5-1,TGCGCCAGCAGCCCTACTAGCGGGGGCTCCCAAGAGACCCAGTACTTC,CASSPTSGGSQETQYF
TRBJ1-2,TRBD1,.,TRBV7-2,TGTGCCGAATCACAGGGGATTAACTATGGCTACACCTTC,CAESQGINYGYTF
TRBJ1-6,.,.,TRBV9,TGTGCCAGCAGCGCCGAACAGGGTGGCAATTCACCCCTCCACTTT,CASSAEQGGNSPLHF
TRBJ2-5,TRBD1,few,TRBV9,TGTGCCAGCAGCGCGGGACAGCAGCTGGGGACCCAGTACTTC,CASSAGQQLGTQYF
TRBJ1-4,.,.,TRBV4-3,TGCGCCAGCAGCCAAGGAGTTCTGGGAGGTGAAAAACTGTTTTTT,CASSQGVLGGEKLFF
TRBJ2-1,.,few,TRBV7-2,TGTGCCAGCAGCAAAGGTCTTTGGCGGGAACACAATGAGCAGTTCTTC,CASSKGLWREHNEQFF
TRBJ2-5,TRBD1,.,TRBV9,TGTGCCAGCAGCACGACAGGGGGCGGCGAGACCCAGTACTTC,CASSTTGGGETQYF
TRBJ2-1,TRBD2,.,TRBV9,TGTGCCAGCAGCGTAGGAGGGGTAGTGGGTAGCGGGAGCCTCTCCTACAATGAGCAGTTCTTC,CASSVGGVVGSGSLSYNEQFF
TRBJ2-7,TRBD2,few,TRBV28,TGTGCCAGCATGCTAGCGGGGCTCTACGAGCAGTACTTC,CASMLAGLYEQYF
TRBJ1-4,TRBD1,.,TRBV15,TGTGCCACCAGCACTAGACAGGGGTTGACTGAAAAACTGTTTTTT,CATSTRQGLTEKLFF
TRBJ2-5,.,.,TRBV18,TGTGCCAGCTCACAGGACAGTCAAGAGACCCAGTACTTC,CASSQDSQETQYF
TRBJ2-3,TRBD2,few,TRBV10-3,TGTGCCATCAGCGGACTAGCGGGAGGCGCAGATACGCAGTATTTT,CAISGLAGGADTQYF
TRBJ2-1,TRBD2,few,TRBV7-2,TGTGCCAGCAGCGGTAGGCGGGGGAGTAGAGATGAGCAGTTCTTC,CASSGRRGSRDEQFF
TRBJ2-7,.,.,TRBV30,TGTGCCTGGAGTGTGGAAGCGGATACCTACGAGCAGTACTTC,CAWSVEADTYEQYF
TRBJ1-1,TRBD1,few,TRBV2,TGTGCCAGCAGTCAACAGGGGGGGAACACTGAAGCTTTCTTT,CASSQQGGNTEAFF
TRBJ2-7,.,.,TRBV5-6,TGTGCCAGCAGCTTCCTAGCACCCAACTCCTACGAGCAGTACTTC,CASSFLAPNSYEQYF
TRBJ1-2,TRBD1,few,TRBV28,TGTGCCATCGCGGGACAGGTGGCGCGGGACTATGGCTACACCTTC,CAIAGQVARDYGYTF
TRBJ2-3,TRBD1,.,TRBV9,TGTCCCTTCCAGGGGGACAGGGGAGTGCGTACGCAGTATTTT,CPFQGDRGVRTQYF
TRBJ2-3,TRBD1,.,TRBV19,TGTGCCAGTAGTCGGACAGGGTCTGCAGATACGCAGTATTTT,CASSRTGSADTQYF
TRBJ1-2,TRBD1,few,TRBV30,TGTGCCTGGAGAGCCGACAGGGGAAAAGGCTACACCTTC,CAWRADRGKGYTF
TRBJ2-3,TRBD1,few,TRBV11-3,TGTGCCAGCGCTCTGGGACAGGCTAGCACAGATACGCAGTATTTT,CASALGQASTDTQYF
TRBJ1-2,.,few,TRBV30,TGTGCCTGGAGTACCGACACCGCCGGCTACACCTTC,CAWSTDTAGYTF
TRBJ2-3,.,.,TRBV5-1,TGCGCCAGCAGCTTCCCGACAGATACGCAGTATTTT,CASSFPTDTQYF
TRBJ1-2,.,.,TRBV9,TGTGCCAGCAGCGGACTTGGGGGCAGGGGAAATGGCTACACCTTC,CASSGLGGRGNGYTF
TRBJ2-7,.,.,TRBV6-5,TGTGCCAGCAGTCCCACGACAGGGAGGTACGAGCAGTACTTC,CASSPTTGRYEQYF
TRBJ2-3,.,.,TRBV11-2,TGTGCCAGCAGCTTAGTAGTCCGGGGGTGGACAGATACGCAGTATTTT,CASSLVVRGWTDTQYF
TRBJ1-2,.,.,TRBV5-6,TGTGCCAGCAGCTTGGAGGGCGGGAAGTATGGCTACACCTTC,CASSLEGGKYGYTF
TRBJ2-7,TRBD2,few,TRBV4-3,TGCGCCAGCAGCCAAGCACTAGCGGGAGTCTACGAGCAGTACTTC,CASSQALAGVYEQYF
TRBJ1-5,.,few,TRBV28,TGTGCCAGCGGGACTTCTCTCGGGCAGCCCCAGCATTTT,CASGTSLGQPQHF
TRBJ2-3,TRBD2,.,TRBV11-3,TGTGCCAGCAGCGAGAGCGGGAGACCCGATACGCAGTATTTT,CASSESGRPDTQYF
TRBJ1-2,TRBD1,.,TRBV19,TGTGCCAGTAGTCGGGTCGGACAGGGCCCAAGCAATGGCTACACCTTC,CASSRVGQGPSNGYTF
TRBJ1-1,.,few,TRBV30,TGTGCCTGGAGTGTAGACGGACTCACTGAAGCTTTCTTT,CAWSVDGLTEAFF
TRBJ1-5,.,few,TRBV6-6,TGTGCCAGCAGTTCGGGTGGGTCTCAGCCCCAGCATTTT,CASSSGGSQPQHF
TRBJ1-4,.,few,TRBV18,TGTGCCAGCTCGCGGGCTACTAATGAAAAACTGTTTTTT,CASSRATNEKLFF
TRBJ1-1,.,.,TRBV5-1,TGCGCCAGCAGATTAGACAGCTTGAACACTGAAGCTTTCTTT,CASRLDSLNTEAFF
TRBJ1-5,TRBD1,few,TRBV30,TGTGCCTGGAACAGGGGGCTGGATCAGCCCCAGCATTTT,CAWNRGLDQPQHF
TRBJ1-1,.,.,TRBV6-5,TGTGCCAGCACTCAAGCCGGGTCGCTGAACACTGAAGCTTTCTTT,CASTQAGSLNTEAFF
TRBJ1-2,.,few,TRBV4-1,TGCGCCAGCAGCCAAGATGGGTCCGGGGACTATGGCTACACCTTC,CASSQDGSGDYGYTF
TRBJ2-7,TRBD1,.,TRBV9,TGTGCCAGCAGTATGACAGGGAATGGCTACGAGCAGTACTTC,CASSMTGNGYEQYF
TRBJ1-2,.,.,TRBV28,TGTGCCAGCAGCATCCCCCGGGGGGGATTTAACTATGGCTACACCTTC,CASSIPRGGFNYGYTF
TRBJ2-1,TRBD1,few,TRBV5-1,TGCGCCAGCAGCCAGACCGGGACAGGAATCAATGAGCAGTTCTTC,CASSQTGTGINEQFF
TRBJ2-5,.,few,TRBV27,TGTGCCAGCAGTTTATCAGCGGAGCCGTACCAAGAGACCCAGTACTTC,CASSLSAEPYQETQYF
TRBJ2-7,TRBD1,.,TRBV9,TGTGCCAGCAGCTCAGGACAGGGGACCTACGAGCAGTACTTC,CASSSGQGTYEQYF